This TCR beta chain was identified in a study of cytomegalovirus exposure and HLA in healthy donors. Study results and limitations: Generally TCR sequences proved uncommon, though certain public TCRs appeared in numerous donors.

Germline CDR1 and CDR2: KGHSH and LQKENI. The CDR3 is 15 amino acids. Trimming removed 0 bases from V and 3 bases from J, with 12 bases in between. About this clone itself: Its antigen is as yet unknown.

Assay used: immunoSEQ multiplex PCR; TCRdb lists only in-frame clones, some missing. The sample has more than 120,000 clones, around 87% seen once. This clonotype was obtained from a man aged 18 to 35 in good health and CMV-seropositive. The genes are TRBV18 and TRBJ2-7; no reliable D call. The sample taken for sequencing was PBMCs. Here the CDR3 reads CASSPPSGRGYEQYF. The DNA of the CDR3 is TGTGCCAGCTCACCACCGTCCGGTCGTGGCTACGAGCAGTACTTC.